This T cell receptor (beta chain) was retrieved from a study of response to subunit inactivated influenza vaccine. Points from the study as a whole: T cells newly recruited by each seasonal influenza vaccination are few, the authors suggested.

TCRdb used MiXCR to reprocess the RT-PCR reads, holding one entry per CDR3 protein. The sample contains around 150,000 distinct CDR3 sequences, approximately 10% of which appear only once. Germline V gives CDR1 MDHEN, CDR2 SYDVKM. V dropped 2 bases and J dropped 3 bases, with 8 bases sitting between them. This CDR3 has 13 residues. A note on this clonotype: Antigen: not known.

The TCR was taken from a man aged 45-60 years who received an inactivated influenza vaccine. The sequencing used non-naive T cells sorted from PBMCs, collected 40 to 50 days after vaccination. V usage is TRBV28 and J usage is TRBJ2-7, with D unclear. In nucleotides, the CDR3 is TGTGCCAGCAGTTTACCCCTAAACTACGAGCAGTACTTC. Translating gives CASSLPLNYEQYF. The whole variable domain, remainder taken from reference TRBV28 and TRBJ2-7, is DVKVTQSSRYLVKRTGEKVFLECVQDMDHENMFWYRQDPGLGLRLIYFSYDVKMKEKGDIPEGYSVSREKKERFSLILESASTNQTSMYLCASSLPLNYEQYFGPGTRLTVT.